This is a list of T cell receptor beta chains from one sample in a study of cytomegalovirus exposure and HLA in healthy donors. The method was immunoSEQ multiplex PCR; TCRdb's version includes in-frame clones alone and lacks a portion of them. The table shows more than 150,000 clones, with around 80% occurring only once. Sequences were obtained from PBMCs. The receptors originated from a woman aged 25 to 39 in good health and CMV-seropositive. Both conserved end residues are part of each CDR3. A D gene is named only where the DNA matches it firmly. Some rows have no size entry. The others give once, few or many, or a class for an expanded clone.

d_call clone_size j_call v_call cdr3_length cdr3_nt cdr3_aa
- - TRBJ2-5 TRBV20-1 11 TGCAGTGCTCGGCGCGGGGAGACCCAGTACTTC CSARRGETQYF
TRBD1 - TRBJ2-3 TRBV7-2 15 TGTGCCAGCAGCCAGGGGGGACAGGGGGCCTATACGCAGTATTTT CASSQGGQGAYTQYF
- - TRBJ2-7 TRBV5-1 14 TGCGCCAGCAGCAGCAACGTGGGCTCCTACGAGCAGTACTTC CASSSNVGSYEQYF
TRBD1 - TRBJ2-1 TRBV5-8 13 TGTGCCAGCAGAGGACAGGCGGTCAATGAGCAGTTCTTC CASRGQAVNEQFF
- - TRBJ2-7 TRBV14 17 TGTGCCAGCAGCCTCACAACTTGGACAGAGAGCTCCTACGAGCAGTACTTC CASSLTTWTESSYEQYF
- once TRBJ2-7 TRBV5-1 13 TGCGCCAGCAGCTCTCAGGACTTCTACGAGCAGTACTTC CASSSQDFYEQYF
- - TRBJ2-6 TRBV11-2 16 TGTGCCAGCAGCCCGAACGGGGTAGGTGGGGCCAACGTCCTGACTTTC CASSPNGVGGANVLTF
TRBD1 few TRBJ2-1 TRBV4-3 17 TGCGCCAGCAGCCAAGATTATGCGGGACAGGGCGACAATGAGCAGTTCTTC CASSQDYAGQGDNEQFF
- - TRBJ2-6 TRBV5-6 15 TGTGCCAGCAGCTTGGTCTACTCTGGGGCCAACGTCCTGACTTTC CASSLVYSGANVLTF
TRBD2 - TRBJ2-2 TRBV6-6 15 TGTGCCAGCAGGACGGGACTAGGTAACACCGGGGAGCTGTTTTTT CASRTGLGNTGELFF
TRBD1 - TRBJ2-5 TRBV12-5 15 TGTGCTAGTGGGCCCCCGGGACAGGGATGGGAGACCCAGTACTTC CASGPPGQGWETQYF
TRBD2 - TRBJ2-3 TRBV2 17 TGTGCCAGCAGCGCCCTACGCGCGGGGGGGAGGGAAGATACGCAGTATTTT CASSALRAGGREDTQYF
TRBD2 - TRBJ2-5 TRBV11-3 16 TGTGCCAGCAGATTGGGACTAGCGGGGTACCAAGAGACCCAGTACTTC CASRLGLAGYQETQYF
TRBD2 - TRBJ2-7 TRBV11-3 19 TGTGCCAGCAGCTTGTTTTGGGGGGGGAATCCTACAACTACTGGCGAGCAGTACTTC CASSLFWGGNPTTTGEQYF
TRBD1 - TRBJ2-1 TRBV5-4 17 TGTGCCAGCAGCAGCGATCAGGGGGCTGTCTCCTACAATGAGCAGTTCTTC CASSSDQGAVSYNEQFF
- - TRBJ1-3 TRBV28 16 TGTGCCAGCAGTTTATGGCCTGGGACAACCGGAAACACCATATATTTT CASSLWPGTTGNTIYF
TRBD1 - TRBJ1-1 TRBV7-3 14 TGTGCCAGCAGCCCCGGGACAGGGTTCACTGAAGCTTTCTTT CASSPGTGFTEAFF
- - TRBJ2-2 TRBV7-8 16 TGTGCCAGCAGCTTAGCGACGGCGGGTGACACCGGGGAGCTGTTTTTT CASSLATAGDTGELFF
TRBD1 - TRBJ2-3 TRBV4-2 17 TGTGCCAGCAGCCAAGAATATCGGGCAGGGGGTGCAGATACGCAGTATTTT CASSQEYRAGGADTQYF
TRBD2 - TRBJ2-3 TRBV5-1 16 TGCGCCAGCGGCAAGACTAGCGGGGCCTCACAATATACGCAGTATTTT CASGKTSGASQYTQYF
TRBD2 - TRBJ2-2 TRBV6-1 16 TGTGCCAGCAGTGAATACCAATTGGGGGGGACCGGGGAGCTGTTTTTT CASSEYQLGGTGELFF
- - TRBJ2-5 TRBV2 11 TGTGCCAGCAGTGCTTCAGAGACCCAGTACTTC CASSASETQYF
- - TRBJ2-5 TRBV7-7 15 TGTGCCAGCAGCTCAAATGCGGGGTCTCAAGAGACCCAGTACTTC CASSSNAGSQETQYF
- - TRBJ1-2 TRBV27 13 TGTGCCAGCAGTCCCGACAGCCCCTATGGCTACACCTTC CASSPDSPYGYTF
- - TRBJ1-3 TRBV9 14 TGTGCCAGCAGCTCGTCGGGTCTTGGAAACACCATATATTTT CASSSSGLGNTIYF
- once TRBJ1-4 TRBV10-3 13 TGTGCCATCAGTGGGCCGGGAGACGAAAAACTGTTTTTT CAISGPGDEKLFF
- few TRBJ2-2 TRBV7-9 15 TGTGCCAGCAGCTCGACAGACCCTAACACCGGGGAGCTGTTTTTT CASSSTDPNTGELFF
- few TRBJ2-7 TRBV7-2 15 TGTGCCAGCAGCTTAGGACCATCACAGGGCTACGAGCAGTACTTC CASSLGPSQGYEQYF
- - TRBJ2-6 TRBV12-1 18 TGTGCCAGCAGCTTTCCAGGGGGCGGACGCTCTGGGGCCAACGTCCTGACTTTC CASSFPGGGRSGANVLTF
- - TRBJ1-3 TRBV19 15 TGTGCCAGTTCACTCACAGGGTTCTCTGGAAACACCATATATTTT CASSLTGFSGNTIYF
TRBD2 - TRBJ2-3 TRBV7-2 15 TGTGCCAGCAGCGGCCAGCGGGGGGGCAAAGATACGCAGTATTTT CASSGQRGGKDTQYF
- - TRBJ1-1 TRBV6-5 15 TGTGCCAGCAAGGACAGAAAACCGAAGAACACTGAAGCTTTCTTT CASKDRKPKNTEAFF
TRBD2 - TRBJ2-6 TRBV7-2 17 TGTGCCAGCAGCTTCGGGGGGTCGCCCTCTGGGGCCAACGTCCTGACTTTC CASSFGGSPSGANVLTF
- - TRBJ1-1 TRBV6-1 17 TGTGCCAGCAGTGAACCCCGCCGGCAGGGTTGGAACACTGAAGCTTTCTTT CASSEPRRQGWNTEAFF
- - TRBJ2-7 TRBV11-2 14 TGTGCCAGCAGCCCCCCCGGACAGAGCTACGAGCAGTACTTC CASSPPGQSYEQYF
- - TRBJ1-6 TRBV5-8 15 TGTGCCAGCAGCTCCTCGTTCGGGAGCAATTCACCCCTCCACTTT CASSSSFGSNSPLHF
- - TRBJ2-1 TRBV9 15 TGTGCCAGCAGCGTACGTACGAGCTCCTACAATGAGCAGTTCTTC CASSVRTSSYNEQFF
TRBD1 - TRBJ2-7 TRBV7-6 15 TGTGCCAGCAGCTTAGTCCGGGACAGGGGTTACGAGCAGTACTTC CASSLVRDRGYEQYF
- few TRBJ1-5 TRBV21-1 15 TGTGCCAGCAGCAGCTCGACAGACAACAATCAGCCCCAGCATTTT CASSSSTDNNQPQHF
TRBD2 - TRBJ2-3 TRBV2 15 TGTGCCAGCAGTGTGGTGGCTAGCGGGGGGACGACGCAGTATTTT CASSVVASGGTTQYF
- - TRBJ1-1 TRBV7-3 13 TGTGCCAGCAGCCTGACTTTGAACACTGAAGCTTTCTTT CASSLTLNTEAFF
TRBD1 - TRBJ2-2 TRBV12-5 16 TGTGCTAGTGGTTCCTCCTCCGGGACAGTCACCGGGGAGCTGTTTTTT CASGSSSGTVTGELFF
TRBD2 once TRBJ2-3 TRBV9 17 TGTGCCAGCAGCGTAGGGGGACTAGCGGGGGGTAGAGATACGCAGTATTTT CASSVGGLAGGRDTQYF
- once TRBJ2-1 TRBV9 13 TGTGCCAGCAGCCCCCCCCTACAGGGTGAGCAGTTCTTC CASSPPLQGEQFF
- - TRBJ2-6 TRBV2 16 TGTGCCAGCAGTTTTCGGTTGTTCTCTGGGGCCAACGGCCTGACTTTC CASSFRLFSGANGLTF
- - TRBJ2-7 TRBV5-6 13 TGTGCCAGCAGCCGCCGGGGGGCCCACGAGCAGTACTTC CASSRRGAHEQYF
TRBD2 - TRBJ2-7 TRBV9 13 TGTGCCAGCGGACTAGCTCGGGGTTACGAGCAGTACTTC CASGLARGYEQYF
- - TRBJ2-7 TRBV18 12 TGTGCCAGCTCACCGGCGAGGAACGAGCAGTACTTC CASSPARNEQYF
TRBD1 - TRBJ1-2 TRBV9 15 TGTGCCAGCAGCGTAGCTGACCAGGGGGCCTATGGCTACACCTTC CASSVADQGAYGYTF
- - TRBJ1-4 TRBV10-1 14 TGCGCCAGCTCATCAGGGGAAACTAATGAAAAACTGTTTTTT CASSSGETNEKLFF
- once TRBJ2-7 TRBV27 16 TGTGCCAGCAGTCCTTTGGGGAGGACTCCAACCTACGAGCAGTACTTC CASSPLGRTPTYEQYF
- few TRBJ2-7 TRBV5-1 14 TGCGCCAGCAGCTTGCTAGGGGCCAGCCACGAGCAGTACTTC CASSLLGASHEQYF
- - TRBJ2-3 TRBV10-1 15 TGCGCCAGCGGCGCCCGGAGGGGGCTTATAGATACGCAGTATTTT CASGARRGLIDTQYF
TRBD1 - TRBJ1-1 TRBV5-1 13 TGCGCCAGCAGCCCTTGGACAGGGGGAGAGGCTTTCTTT CASSPWTGGEAFF
- - TRBJ2-7 TRBV9 15 TGTGCCAGCAGCGTAGGATCGGGATCTTCCTACGAGCAGTACTTC CASSVGSGSSYEQYF
TRBD1 - TRBJ2-7 TRBV5-1 13 TGCGCCAGCAGCTTGGTCGACAGGGTCGAGCAGTACTTC CASSLVDRVEQYF
TRBD2 - TRBJ2-1 TRBV18 16 TGTGCCAGCTCACCTGAGACTAGCGGGGCGAACAATGAGCAGTTCTTC CASSPETSGANNEQFF
- - TRBJ1-4 TRBV28 15 TGTGCCAGCAGAACTGTGGGGCAGGGTAATGAAAAACTGTTTTTT CASRTVGQGNEKLFF
- - TRBJ1-2 TRBV4-2 14 TGTGCCAGCAGCCCGCGCAGCCTTTTGGACAACCTCACCTTC CASSPRSLLDNLTF